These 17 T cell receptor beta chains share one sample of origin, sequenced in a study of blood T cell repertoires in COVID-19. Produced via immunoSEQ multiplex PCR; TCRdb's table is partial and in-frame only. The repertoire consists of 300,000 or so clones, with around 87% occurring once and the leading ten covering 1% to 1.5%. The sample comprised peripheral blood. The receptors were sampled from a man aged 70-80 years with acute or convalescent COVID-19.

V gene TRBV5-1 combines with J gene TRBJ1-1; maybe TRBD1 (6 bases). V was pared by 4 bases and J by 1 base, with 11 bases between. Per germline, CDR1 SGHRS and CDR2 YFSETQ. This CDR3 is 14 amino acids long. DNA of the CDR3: TGCGCCAGCAGCCCCACGACAGGGAACACTGAAGCTTTCTTT. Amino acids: CASSPTTGNTEAFF.

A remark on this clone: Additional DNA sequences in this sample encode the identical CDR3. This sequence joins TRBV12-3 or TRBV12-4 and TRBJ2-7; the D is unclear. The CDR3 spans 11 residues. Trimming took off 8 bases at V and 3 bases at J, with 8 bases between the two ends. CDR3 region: CASSNSYEQYF. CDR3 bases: TGTGCCAGCTCAAACAGCTACGAGCAGTACTTC.

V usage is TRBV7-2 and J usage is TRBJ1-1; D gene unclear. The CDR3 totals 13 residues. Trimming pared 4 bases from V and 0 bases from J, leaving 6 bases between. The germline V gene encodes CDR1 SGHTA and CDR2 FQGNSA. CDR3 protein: CASSYTVNTEAFF. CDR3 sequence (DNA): TGTGCCAGCAGCTATACAGTGAACACTGAAGCTTTCTTT.

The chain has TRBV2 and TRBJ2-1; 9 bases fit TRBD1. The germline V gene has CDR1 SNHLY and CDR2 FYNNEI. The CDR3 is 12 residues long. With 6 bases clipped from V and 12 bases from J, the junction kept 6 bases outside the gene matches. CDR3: CASRGTGSMQFF. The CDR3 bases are TGTGCCAGCAGAGGGACAGGGTCTATGCAGTTCTTC.

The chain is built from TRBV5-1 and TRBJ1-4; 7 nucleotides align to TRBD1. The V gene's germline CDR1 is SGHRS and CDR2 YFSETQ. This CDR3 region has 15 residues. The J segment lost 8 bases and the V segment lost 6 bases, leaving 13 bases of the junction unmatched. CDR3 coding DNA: TGCGCCAGCACCTCGATGGCAGGGGGTGGAGAAAAACTGTTTTTT. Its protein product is CASTSMAGGGEKLFF.

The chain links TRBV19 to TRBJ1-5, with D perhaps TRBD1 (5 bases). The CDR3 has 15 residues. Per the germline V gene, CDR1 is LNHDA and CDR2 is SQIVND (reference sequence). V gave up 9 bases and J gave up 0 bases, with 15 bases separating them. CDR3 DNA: TGTGCCAGCGTCCGGGGGGGGTATAGCAATCAGCCCCAGCATTTT. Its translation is CASVRGGYSNQPQHF.

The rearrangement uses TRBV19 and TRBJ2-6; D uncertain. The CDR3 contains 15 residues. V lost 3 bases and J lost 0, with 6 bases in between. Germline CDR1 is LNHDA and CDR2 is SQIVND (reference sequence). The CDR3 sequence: CASSIHTSGANVLTF. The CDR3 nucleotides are TGTGCCAGTAGTATTCACACCTCTGGGGCCAACGTCCTGACTTTC.

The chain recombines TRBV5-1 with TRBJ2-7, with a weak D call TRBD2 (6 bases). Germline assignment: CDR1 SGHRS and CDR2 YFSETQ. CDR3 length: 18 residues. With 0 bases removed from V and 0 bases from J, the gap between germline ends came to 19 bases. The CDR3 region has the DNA TGCGCCAGCAGCTTGGCATCCGGTGCGGGACCCCTCTCCTACGAGCAGTACTTC. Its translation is CASSLASGAGPLSYEQYF.

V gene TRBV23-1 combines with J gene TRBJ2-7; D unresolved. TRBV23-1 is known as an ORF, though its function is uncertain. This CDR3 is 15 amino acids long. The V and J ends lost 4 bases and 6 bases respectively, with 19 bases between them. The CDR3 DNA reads TGCGCCAGCAGTCGCCGGGTCCCGTTGTATGGCGAGCAGTACTTC. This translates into CASSRRVPLYGEQYF.

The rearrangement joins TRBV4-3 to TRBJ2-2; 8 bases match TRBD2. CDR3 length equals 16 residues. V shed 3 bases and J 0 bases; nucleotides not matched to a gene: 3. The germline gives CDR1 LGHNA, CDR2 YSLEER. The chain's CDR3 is CASSHGAGANTGELFF. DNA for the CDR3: TGCGCCAGCAGCCATGGAGCGGGAGCGAACACCGGGGAGCTGTTTTTT.

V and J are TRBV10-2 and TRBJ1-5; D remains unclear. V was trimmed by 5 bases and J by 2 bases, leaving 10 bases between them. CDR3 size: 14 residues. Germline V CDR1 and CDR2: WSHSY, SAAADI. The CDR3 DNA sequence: TGCGCCAGCAGTTGGGCCTGGCGCAATCAGCCCCAGCATTTT. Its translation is CASSWAWRNQPQHF.

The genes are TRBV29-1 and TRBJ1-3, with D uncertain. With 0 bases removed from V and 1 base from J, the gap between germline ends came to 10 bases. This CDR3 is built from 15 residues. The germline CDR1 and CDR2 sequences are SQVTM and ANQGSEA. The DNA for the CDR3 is TGCAGCGTTGAAGATTTTAAGCTATCTGGAAACACCATATATTTT. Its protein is CSVEDFKLSGNTIYF.

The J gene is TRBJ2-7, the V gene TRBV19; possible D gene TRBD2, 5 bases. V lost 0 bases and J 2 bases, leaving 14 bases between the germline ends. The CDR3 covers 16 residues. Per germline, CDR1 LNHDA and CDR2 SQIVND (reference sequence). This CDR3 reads CASSIEPSRLPYEQYF. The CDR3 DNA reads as TGTGCCAGTAGTATAGAACCCTCCAGACTACCCTACGAGCAGTACTTC.

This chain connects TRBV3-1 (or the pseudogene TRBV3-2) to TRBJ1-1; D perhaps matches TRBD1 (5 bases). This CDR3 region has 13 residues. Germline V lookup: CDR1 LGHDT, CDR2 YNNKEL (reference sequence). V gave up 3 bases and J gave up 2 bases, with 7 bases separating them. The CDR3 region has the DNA TGTGCCAGCAGCCACAGGGATAACACTGAAGCTTTCTTT. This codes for CASSHRDNTEAFF.

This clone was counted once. The CDR3 reads CASSSGWTLRNEKLFF. In DNA form, the CDR3 reads TGTGCCAGCAGTAGCGGGTGGACCCTAAGGAATGAAAAACTGTTTTTT. The chain couples TRBV27 to TRBJ1-4; no clear D. CDR3 length equals 16 residues. The V gene lost 5 bases and the J gene lost 5 bases, with 18 bases spanning the gap. Germline V CDR1 and CDR2: MNHEY, SMNVEV (reference sequence).

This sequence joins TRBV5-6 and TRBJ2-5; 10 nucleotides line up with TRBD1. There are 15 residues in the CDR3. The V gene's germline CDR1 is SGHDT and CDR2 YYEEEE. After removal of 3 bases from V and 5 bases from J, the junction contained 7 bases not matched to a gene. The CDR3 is CASSSRDRGGETQYF. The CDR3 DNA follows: TGTGCCAGCAGCTCCCGGGACAGGGGTGGTGAGACCCAGTACTTC.

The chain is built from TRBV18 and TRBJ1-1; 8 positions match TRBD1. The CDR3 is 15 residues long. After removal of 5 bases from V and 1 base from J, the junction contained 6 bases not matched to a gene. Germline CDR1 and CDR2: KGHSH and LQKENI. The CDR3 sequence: CASSSGQGTNTEAFF. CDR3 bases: TGTGCCAGCTCATCAGGACAGGGTACGAACACTGAAGCTTTCTTT.